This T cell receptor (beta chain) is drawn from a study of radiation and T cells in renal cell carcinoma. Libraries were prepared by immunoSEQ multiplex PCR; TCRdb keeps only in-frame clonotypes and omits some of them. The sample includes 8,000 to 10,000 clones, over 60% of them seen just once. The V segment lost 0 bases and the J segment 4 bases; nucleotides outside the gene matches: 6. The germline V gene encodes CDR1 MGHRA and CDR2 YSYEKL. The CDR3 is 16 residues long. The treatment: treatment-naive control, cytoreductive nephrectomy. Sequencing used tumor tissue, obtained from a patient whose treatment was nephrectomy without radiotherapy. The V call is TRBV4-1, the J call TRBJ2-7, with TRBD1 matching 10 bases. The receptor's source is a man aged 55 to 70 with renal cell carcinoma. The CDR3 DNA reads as TGCGCCAGCAGCCAAGACCCCGGGACAGGGGAGTACGAGCAGTACTTC. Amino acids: CASSQDPGTGEYEQYF.